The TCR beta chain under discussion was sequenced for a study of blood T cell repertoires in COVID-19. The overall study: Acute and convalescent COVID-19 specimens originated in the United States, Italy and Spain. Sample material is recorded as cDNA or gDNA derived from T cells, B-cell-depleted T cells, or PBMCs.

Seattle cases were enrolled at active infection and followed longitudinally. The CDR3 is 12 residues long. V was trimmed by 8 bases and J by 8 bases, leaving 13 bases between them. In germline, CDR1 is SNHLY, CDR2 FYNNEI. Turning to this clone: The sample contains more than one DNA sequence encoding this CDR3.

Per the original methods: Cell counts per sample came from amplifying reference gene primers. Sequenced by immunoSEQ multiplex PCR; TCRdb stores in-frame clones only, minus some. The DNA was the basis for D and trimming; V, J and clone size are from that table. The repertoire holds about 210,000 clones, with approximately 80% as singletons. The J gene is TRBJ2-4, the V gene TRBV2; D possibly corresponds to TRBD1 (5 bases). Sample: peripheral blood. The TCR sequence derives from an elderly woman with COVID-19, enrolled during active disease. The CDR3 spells CASQQVRDIQYF. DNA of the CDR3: TGTGCCAGCCAACAGGTTCGAGACATTCAGTACTTC.